Here is one TCR beta chain with its context. Its specific antigen is unknown. The library was obtained by the immunoSEQ multiplex PCR assay. Adaptive Biotechnologies carried out the TCRbeta CDR3 sequencing. The source study handled its data this way. Repertoire similarity was assessed using the Chao-modified Jaccard index and the median clonotype overlap from 200 random subsamples at equal sample size. The similarity analyses were based on either productive nucleotide sequences or amino acid sequences translated in silico. To compare repertoires, the researchers applied hierarchical clustering with single linkage as well as t-SNE, based on Chao-modified Jaccard distances. Repertoire diversity was quantified with the Renyi index, after sample size normalisation, across a range of alpha values. TCRdb retrieved this table from immuneACCESS and kept in-frame rearrangements only. Not all clones are present; in checked studies, unresolved V genes account for under half, and no reason is known for the remainder. That table supplies the V and J calls and clone size; D and trimming were determined from the DNA. The sample table includes 7,500 to 10,000 clones. The top ten clones comprise over 0.75% of the sample.

The donors for the TCR repertoire analysis were roughly 11 juvenile idiopathic arthritis patients with active disease who had not reached inactive disease, of whom 3 were polyarticular and 8 were oligoarticular. The TCR-sequenced patients had a median age of about 12 years (range 2.4-22.9) and median disease duration of about 7 years (range 0.2-19.1). Samples for TCR repertoire analysis were collected at two centres in Italy. Peripheral blood mononuclear cells were separated on a Histopaque-1077 density gradient and then cryopreserved in around 90% FCS with roughly 10% DMSO. The data originate from a study of synovial regulatory T cells in juvenile arthritis (dated by TCRdb to the mid-2010s). Context from the whole study: Among sequenced patients, a few were therapy-naive, one received methotrexate plus infliximab, about 6 received methotrexate, and one had no treatment information. Effector T cell subsets from the study cohort were also sequenced for comparisons, but the Treg dataset by itself includes only blood Treg cells and synovial fluid Treg cells. TCR repertoire comparisons included Treg and Teff subsets from 10 or so JIA patients with active disease. TCRbeta CDR3 repertoires of blood iaTreg cells, other blood Treg cells and synovial fluid Treg cells from matched patient samples were compared in the study.

CDR1 MNHEY and CDR2 SMNVEV were looked up in the germline V gene (reference sequence). The cysteine opens and the phenylalanine closes a CDR3 of 15 amino acids. Nucleotide data are not available. Paper-wide results and their limitations: Across patients, iaTreg TCR repertoires were largely private, and these iaTreg repertoires partially overlapped with synovial Teff and blood CPL repertoires. More CDR3 sequences were shared by synovial Treg cells with iaTreg cells than with other blood Treg cells, and a closer relation was confirmed by Chao-Jaccard similarity. Lower TCR diversity was observed in blood iaTreg cells than in other blood Treg cells, consistent with antigen-driven expansion.

The sequence was obtained from a donor between 2 and 29 years old with juvenile idiopathic arthritis. The source material was Treg cells from blood. What the cell subset or site label conveys for this sample: remaining (HLA-DR-negative) circulating blood Treg cells. This sequence uses TRBV27 and TRBJ2-2. Here the CDR3 is given as CASSLFSGPTGELFF.